One sample yielded the 13 T cell receptor beta chains listed below, sequenced in a study of regulatory T cells in long-lasting Graves disease. Time point in this sample: persistent/refractory GD, antithyroid drugs over 5 years with positive TRAb. With RNA extracted from PBMCs as input, the TCR library was made. According to the study, TCR beta libraries were built with iRepertoire HTBI primers and CDR3-region Arm-PCR. TCRdb passed the multiplex PCR reads through MiXCR, listing each CDR3 protein once. This table holds approximately 440,000 distinct CDR3 sequences, around 24% found once. The sequencing used peripheral blood mononuclear cells (PBMCs), collected when the disease was refractory, from a patient treated with antithyroid drugs. Source of these receptors: a female donor with Graves disease.

The chain employs TRBV7-2 and TRBJ2-1; tentative D call: TRBD2 (5 bases). The CDR3 is made up of 12 amino acids. Germline V gives CDR1 SGHTA, CDR2 FQGNSA. V lost 1 base and J 16 bases, leaving 14 bases between the germline ends. The CDR3 bases are TGTGCCAGCAGCTTAGGCGGGTCCCACTTTTTCTTC. Its translation is CASSLGGSHFFF.

This rearrangement joins TRBV28 to TRBJ2-2; 9 bases are shared with TRBD2. Per the germline V gene, CDR1 is MDHEN and CDR2 is SYDVKM. J gave up 6 bases and V 0 bases, and 5 bases lay outside the gene matches. CDR3 size: 16 residues. The CDR3 here is CASSLWLLAGPGELFF. CDR3 sequence (DNA): TGTGCCAGCAGTTTATGGCTTCTAGCGGGACCCGGGGAGCTGTTTTTT.

The genes are TRBV20-1 and TRBJ2-7, with 15 positions matching TRBD2. Germline-derived CDR1 and CDR2 are DFQATT and SNEGSKA (reference sequence). J gave up 7 bases and V 6 bases, and 10 bases lay outside the gene matches. The CDR3 has 15 amino acids. CDR3 region: CSAPRGLAGGWEQYF. As DNA, the CDR3 is TGCAGTGCCCCCCGGGGACTAGCGGGAGGATGGGAGCAGTACTTC.

This clonotype has more than one count but fewer than ten. The V gene is TRBV5-1, the J gene TRBJ1-1; possibly TRBD1 for D (5 bases). The CDR3 consists of 15 residues. V was cut by 9 bases and J by 1 base, with 19 bases left in between. Looked up from germline, CDR1 is SGHRS and CDR2 is YFSETQ. The CDR3: CATFPEGRGNTEAFF. The DNA for the CDR3 is TGCGCCACCTTTCCTGAGGGGCGCGGGAACACTGAAGCTTTCTTT.

The CDR3 DNA reads as TGTGCCAGCAGTTACGGGACAGGGAACTCTGGGGCCAACGTCCTGACTTTC. This translates into CASSYGTGNSGANVLTF. V is TRBV6-5 and J is TRBJ2-6, with 9 bases matching TRBD1. The CDR3 is made up of 17 amino acids. V was pared by 2 bases and J by 0 bases, with 2 bases of the junction left unmatched. Germline values: CDR1 MNHEY, CDR2 SVGAGI.

The chain combines TRBV19 with TRBJ2-7; perhaps TRBD1 as D (5 bases). V dropped 2 bases and J dropped 2 bases, with 16 bases sitting between them. Germline-derived CDR1 and CDR2 are LNHDA and SQIVND (reference sequence). The CDR3 contains 16 residues. The CDR3 protein is CASSITADTRTYEQYF. CDR3 in DNA: TGTGCCAGTAGTATAACGGCGGACACGAGGACCTACGAGCAGTACTTC.

V and J are TRBV11-1 and TRBJ2-7; 9 positions match TRBD2. Germline CDR1 and CDR2: SGHAT and FQDESV (reference sequence). This CDR3 is 14 amino acids long. Trimming removed 9 bases from V and 1 base from J; junction bases left unmatched: 7. CDR3 bases: TGTGCCAGTCAACTGACTAGCGGTTCCTACGAGCAGTACTTC. Amino acids: CASQLTSGSYEQYF.

The gene calls are TRBV6-5 and TRBJ2-7; D not resolved. Deletions cut 1 base from V and 2 bases from J, with 6 bases between. CDR1 MNHEY and CDR2 SVGAGI come from the germline V gene. CDR3 length equals 13 residues. The CDR3 here is CASSYLVAYEQYF. DNA for the CDR3: TGTGCCAGCAGTTACTTGGTTGCCTACGAGCAGTACTTC.

This clonotype was counted only a few times. A much more abundant neighbour one base away suggests this may be a read error. The chain employs TRBV2 and TRBJ2-7; D might be TRBD2 (5 bases). Germline lookup yields CDR1 SNHLY and CDR2 FYNNEI. Trimming shortened V by 6 bases and J by 5 bases, and 20 bases separated the two germline ends. The CDR3 spans 15 residues. CDR3 nucleotide sequence: TGTGCCAGCAGGGACCTTAAAGGGAGTCCTCACGAGCAGTACTTC. As protein: CASRDLKGSPHEQYF.

In this sample, this clonotype turned up a few times. The rearrangement uses TRBV6-1 and TRBJ1-5; D is ambiguous. From germline, CDR1 is MNHNS and CDR2 SASEGT. The CDR3 sequence is 13 residues long. Trimming pared 7 bases from V and 4 bases from J, leaving 11 bases between. Written as DNA, the CDR3 is TGTGCCAGCACTGGAGGGTTAAATCAGCCCCAGCATTTT. It yields the protein CASTGGLNQPQHF.

The table lists this clonotype with many counts. This chain links TRBV12-3 or TRBV12-4 with TRBJ1-5, with no clear D. This CDR3 has 13 residues. Trimming pared 3 bases from V and 4 bases from J, leaving 7 bases between. The CDR3 sequence is CASSLAENQPQHF. The CDR3 DNA sequence: TGTGCCAGCAGTTTGGCAGAGAATCAGCCCCAGCATTTT.

This clonotype was detected a few times. V usage is TRBV20-1 and J usage is TRBJ2-2; D not certain. V was pared by 6 bases and J by 1 base, with 9 bases between. Per germline, CDR1 DFQATT and CDR2 SNEGSKA (reference sequence). This CDR3 is built from 13 residues. The CDR3 region is CSAKRQNTGELFF. The CDR3 DNA sequence: TGCAGTGCGAAACGACAGAACACCGGGGAGCTGTTTTTT.

CDR3 DNA: TGTGCCAGCAGCCCGGGACGGGAAAATTCACCCCTCCACTTT. Its protein product is CASSPGRENSPLHF. This chain uses TRBV7-9 with TRBJ1-6; perhaps TRBD1 as D (5 bases). Germline CDR1 reads SEHNR; CDR2 reads FQNEAQ (reference sequence). Trimming removed 5 bases at V and 7 bases at J, with 12 bases between. CDR3 length: 14 amino acids.